This TCR beta chain was obtained from a study of regulatory T cells in long-lasting Graves disease. Study-wide points: There were preferences for TRBV28, TRBJ1-2 and TRBJ2-5 in persistent disease. Persistent Graves' patients showed reduced TCR diversity versus newly diagnosed patients. Those with persistent disease had in common more public clonotypes (about 2,700) than new patients (about 970).

In its sample, this clonotype was seen many times. Its antigen is still unknown. CDR3-region Arm-PCR and iRepertoire HTBI primers produced the TCR beta libraries. TCRdb re-called the multiplex PCR reads with MiXCR, one entry per CDR3 protein. The table has about 440,000 distinct CDR3 sequences, 15% seen once; the top ten hold roughly 17%. This CDR3 is 18 amino acids long. The V gene end was trimmed by 4 bases and the J gene end by 1 base; junction bases not matched to a gene: 6. CDR1 KGHDR and CDR2 SFDVKD come from the germline V gene. Specified time point: newly diagnosed GD, antithyroid drugs for less than 3 months. PBMC-extracted RNA yielded the TCR library. This same sample was also part of a study on T cells in Graves' hyperthyroidism and ophthalmopathy. Per that paper: If no ophthalmopathy progression occurred within 18 months, Graves' hyperthyroidism was stable.

The rearrangement joins TRBV24-1 to TRBJ2-3, with 14 bases that match TRBD2. The sequencing used peripheral blood mononuclear cells (PBMCs), collected at new diagnosis, from a patient treated with antithyroid drugs. The TCR originated in a woman younger than 45 with Graves disease. CDR3 region: CATSEQGTSGRGTDTQYF. The CDR3 nucleotides read TGTGCCACCAGTGAGCAAGGGACTAGCGGGAGAGGCACAGATACGCAGTATTTT.